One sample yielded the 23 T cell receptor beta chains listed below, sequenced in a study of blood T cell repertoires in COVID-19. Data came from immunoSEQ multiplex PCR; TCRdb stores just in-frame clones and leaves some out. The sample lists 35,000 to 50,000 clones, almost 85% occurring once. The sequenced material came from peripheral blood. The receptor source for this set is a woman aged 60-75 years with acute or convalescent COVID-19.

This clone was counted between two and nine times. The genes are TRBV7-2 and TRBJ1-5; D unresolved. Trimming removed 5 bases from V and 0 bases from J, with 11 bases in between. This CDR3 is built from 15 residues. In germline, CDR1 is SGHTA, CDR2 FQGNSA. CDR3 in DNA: TGTGCCAGCAGCGCCCGAGGATTTAGCAATCAGCCCCAGCATTTT. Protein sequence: CASSARGFSNQPQHF.

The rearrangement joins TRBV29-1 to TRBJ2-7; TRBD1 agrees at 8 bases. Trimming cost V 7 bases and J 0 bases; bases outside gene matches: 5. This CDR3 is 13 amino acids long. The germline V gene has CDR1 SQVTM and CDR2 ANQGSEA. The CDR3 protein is CSGRGTGSYEQYF. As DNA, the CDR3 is TGCAGCGGGCGCGGGACAGGCTCCTACGAGCAGTACTTC.

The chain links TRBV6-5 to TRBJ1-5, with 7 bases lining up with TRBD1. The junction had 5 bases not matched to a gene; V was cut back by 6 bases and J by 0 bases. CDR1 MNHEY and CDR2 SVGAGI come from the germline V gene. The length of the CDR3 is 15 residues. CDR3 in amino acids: CASRSTGYSNQPQHF. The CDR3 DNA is TGTGCCAGCAGGTCGACAGGGTATAGCAATCAGCCCCAGCATTTT.

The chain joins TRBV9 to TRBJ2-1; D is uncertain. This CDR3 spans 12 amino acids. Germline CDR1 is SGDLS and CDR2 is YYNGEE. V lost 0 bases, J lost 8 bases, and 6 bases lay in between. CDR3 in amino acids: CASSVGGYEQFF. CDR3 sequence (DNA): TGTGCCAGCAGCGTAGGTGGCTATGAGCAGTTCTTC.

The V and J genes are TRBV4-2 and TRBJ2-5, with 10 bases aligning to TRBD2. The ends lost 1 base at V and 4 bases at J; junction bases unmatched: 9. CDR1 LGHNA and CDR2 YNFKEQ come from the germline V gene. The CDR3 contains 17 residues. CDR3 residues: CASSQVERGGGLETQYF. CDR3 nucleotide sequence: TGTGCCAGCAGCCAAGTGGAGCGGGGGGGAGGTTTAGAGACCCAGTACTTC.

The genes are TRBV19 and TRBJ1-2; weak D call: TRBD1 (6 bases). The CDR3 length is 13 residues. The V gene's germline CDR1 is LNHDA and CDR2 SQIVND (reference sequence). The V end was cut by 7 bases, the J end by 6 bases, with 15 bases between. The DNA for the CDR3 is TGTGCCAGTAAAGGTGTGGGGGCTGATGGCTACACCTTC. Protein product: CASKGVGADGYTF. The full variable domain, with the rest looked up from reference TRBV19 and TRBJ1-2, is DGGITQSPKYLFRKEGQNVTLSCEQNLNHDAMYWYRQDPGQGLRLIYYSQIVNDFQKGDIAEGYSVSREKKESFPLTVTSAQKNPTAFYLCASKGVGADGYTFGSGTRLTVV.

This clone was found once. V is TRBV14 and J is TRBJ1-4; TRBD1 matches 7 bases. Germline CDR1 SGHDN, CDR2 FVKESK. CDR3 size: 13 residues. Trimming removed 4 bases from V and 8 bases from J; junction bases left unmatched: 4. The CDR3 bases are TGTGCCAGCAGCCTATACAGGGGAGAAAAACTGTTTTTT. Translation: CASSLYRGEKLFF. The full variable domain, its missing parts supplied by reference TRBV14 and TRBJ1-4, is EAGVTQFPSHSVIEKGQTVTLRCDPISGHDNLYWYRRVMGKEIKFLLHFVKESKQDESGMPNNRFLAERTGGTYSTLKVQPAELEDSGVYFCASSLYRGEKLFFGSGTQLSVL.

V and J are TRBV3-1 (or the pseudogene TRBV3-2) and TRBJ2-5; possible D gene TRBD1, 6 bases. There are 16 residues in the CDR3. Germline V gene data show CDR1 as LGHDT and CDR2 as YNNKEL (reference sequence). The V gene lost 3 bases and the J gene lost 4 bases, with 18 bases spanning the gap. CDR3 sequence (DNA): TGTGCCAGCAGCCAGACAGGACGAGCGGCCCCAGAGACCCAGTACTTC. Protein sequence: CASSQTGRAAPETQYF.

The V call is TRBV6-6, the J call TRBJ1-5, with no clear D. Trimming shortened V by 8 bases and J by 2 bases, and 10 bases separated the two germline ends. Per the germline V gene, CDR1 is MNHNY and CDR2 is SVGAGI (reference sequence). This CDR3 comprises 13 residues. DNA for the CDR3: TGTGCCAGCGGAGTAAGAGGCAATCAGCCCCAGCATTTT. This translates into CASGVRGNQPQHF.

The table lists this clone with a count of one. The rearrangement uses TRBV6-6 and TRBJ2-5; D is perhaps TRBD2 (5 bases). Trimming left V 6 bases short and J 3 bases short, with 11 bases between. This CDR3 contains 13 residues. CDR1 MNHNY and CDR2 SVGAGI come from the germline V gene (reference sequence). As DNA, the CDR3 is TGTGCCAGCAGCGCCGGGCGGGAAGAGACCCAGTACTTC. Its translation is CASSAGREETQYF.

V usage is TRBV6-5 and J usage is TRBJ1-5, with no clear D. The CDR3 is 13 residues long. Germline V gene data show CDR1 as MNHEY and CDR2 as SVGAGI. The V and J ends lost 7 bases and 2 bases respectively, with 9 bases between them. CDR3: CASMEMGNQPQHF. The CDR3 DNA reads TGTGCCAGCATGGAGATGGGCAATCAGCCCCAGCATTTT.

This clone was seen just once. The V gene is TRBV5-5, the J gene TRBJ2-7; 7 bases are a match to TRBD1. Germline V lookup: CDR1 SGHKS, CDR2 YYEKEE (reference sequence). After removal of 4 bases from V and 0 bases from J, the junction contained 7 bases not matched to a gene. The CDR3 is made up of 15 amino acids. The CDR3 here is CASSGETGSSYEQYF. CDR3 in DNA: TGTGCCAGCAGCGGGGAGACAGGGAGCTCCTACGAGCAGTACTTC.

The CDR3 DNA sequence: TGTGCCAGCAGGGGATACAGGGGCTACGAGCAGTACTTC. As protein: CASRGYRGYEQYF. The chain employs TRBV12-3 or TRBV12-4 and TRBJ2-7; TRBD1 aligns across 7 bases. This CDR3 contains 13 residues. Trimming at V came to 6 bases and at J to 3 bases, leaving 5 bases not matched to a gene.

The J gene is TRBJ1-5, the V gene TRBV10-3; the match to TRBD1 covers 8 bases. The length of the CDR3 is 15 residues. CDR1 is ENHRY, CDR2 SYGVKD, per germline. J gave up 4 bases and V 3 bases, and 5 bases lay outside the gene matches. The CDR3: CAISDGTGKNQPQHF. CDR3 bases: TGTGCCATCAGTGATGGGACAGGCAAAAATCAGCCCCAGCATTTT.

In DNA, the CDR3 is TGTGCCAGCAGTGATTCTAGCGGGGGGGCACATGAGCAGTTCTTC. This sequence encodes CASSDSSGGAHEQFF. The chain uses TRBV2 and TRBJ2-1, with TRBD2 matching 12 bases. CDR3 length: 15 amino acids. Germline values: CDR1 SNHLY, CDR2 FYNNEI. Trimming at V came to 3 bases and at J to 8 bases, leaving 5 bases not matched to a gene.

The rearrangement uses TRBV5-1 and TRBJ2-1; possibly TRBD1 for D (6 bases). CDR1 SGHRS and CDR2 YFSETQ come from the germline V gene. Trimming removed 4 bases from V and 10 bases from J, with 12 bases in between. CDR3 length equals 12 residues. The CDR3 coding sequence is TGCGCCAGCAGCACCACAGGGAACGAGCAGTTCTTC. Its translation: CASSTTGNEQFF.

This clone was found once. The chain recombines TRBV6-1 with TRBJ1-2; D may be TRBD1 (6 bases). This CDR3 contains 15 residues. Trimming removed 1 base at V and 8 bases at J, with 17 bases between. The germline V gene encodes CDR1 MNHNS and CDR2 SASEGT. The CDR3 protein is CASSEDPGAARGYTF. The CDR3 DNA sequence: TGTGCCAGCAGTGAAGATCCAGGGGCGGCTAGGGGCTACACCTTC.

The DNA for the CDR3 is TGTGCCTGGAGTCTGACAGGGCCGGGCCAGCCCCAGCATTTT. Residues: CAWSLTGPGQPQHF. The chain has TRBV30 and TRBJ1-5; TRBD1 agrees at 7 bases. The CDR3 sequence is 14 residues long. Germline CDR1 and CDR2: GTSNPN and SVGIG (reference sequence). With 2 bases clipped from V and 7 bases from J, the junction kept 8 bases outside the gene matches.

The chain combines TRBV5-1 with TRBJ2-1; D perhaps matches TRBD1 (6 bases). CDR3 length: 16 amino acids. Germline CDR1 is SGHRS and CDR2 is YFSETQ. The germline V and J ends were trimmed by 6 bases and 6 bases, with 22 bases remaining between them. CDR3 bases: TGCGCCAGCACAAGTTGGGGAGAACAGGGTACCAATGAGCAGTTCTTC. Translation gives CASTSWGEQGTNEQFF. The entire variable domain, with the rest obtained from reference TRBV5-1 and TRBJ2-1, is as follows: KAGVTQTPRYLIKTRGQQVTLSCSPISGHRSVSWYQQTPGQGLQFLFEYFSETQRNKGNFPGRFSGRQFSNSRSEMNVSTLELGDSALYLCASTSWGEQGTNEQFFGPGTRLTVL.

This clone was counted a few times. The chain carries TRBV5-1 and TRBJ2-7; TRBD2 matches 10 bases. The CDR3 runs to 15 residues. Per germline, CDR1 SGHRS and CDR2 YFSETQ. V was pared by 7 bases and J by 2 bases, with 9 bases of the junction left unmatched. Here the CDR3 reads CASAISGGITYEQYF. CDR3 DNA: TGCGCCAGCGCTATTAGCGGGGGGATAACCTACGAGCAGTACTTC.

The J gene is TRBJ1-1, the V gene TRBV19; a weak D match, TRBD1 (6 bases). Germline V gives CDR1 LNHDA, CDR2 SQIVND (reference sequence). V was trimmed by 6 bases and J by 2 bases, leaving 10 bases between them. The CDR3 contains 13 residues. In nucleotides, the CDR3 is TGTGCCAGTAGAGTCAGGGGAAACACTGAAGCTTTCTTT. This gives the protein CASRVRGNTEAFF.

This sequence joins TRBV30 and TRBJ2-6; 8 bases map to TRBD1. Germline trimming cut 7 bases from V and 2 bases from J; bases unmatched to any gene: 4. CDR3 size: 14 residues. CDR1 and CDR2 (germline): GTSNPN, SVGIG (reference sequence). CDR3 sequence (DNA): TGTGCCTCTCAGGGGGCTGCTGGGGCCAACGTCCTGACTTTC. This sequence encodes CASQGAAGANVLTF.

In DNA, the CDR3 is TGTGCCAGCAGAGGGGTTGGAGAGACCCAGTACTTC. Its protein is CASRGVGETQYF. This rearrangement joins TRBV2 to TRBJ2-5, with D perhaps TRBD1 (5 bases). Germline V gene sequence: CDR1 SNHLY, CDR2 FYNNEI. This CDR3 is built from 12 residues. Deletions cut 6 bases from V and 4 bases from J, with 9 bases between.